These 19 T cell receptor beta chains came from one sample sequenced in a study of monozygotic twins with inflammatory bowel disease. Following a re-call of the 5' RACE reads, TCRdb has one entry per CDR3 protein and lacks DNA. This table holds around 370,000 distinct CDR3 sequences. The sample was blood. The source is a human donor with ulcerative colitis or Crohn's disease, or a healthy co-twin of an affected twin (not recorded which).

The J gene is TRBJ1-1, the V gene TRBV27; the D call from TCRdb, TRBD1, cannot be confirmed without DNA. This CDR3 has 14 residues. Germline values: CDR1 MNHEY, CDR2 SMNVEV (reference sequence). CDR3 amino acids: CASSLREDGTEAFF.

The V call is TRBV3-1, the J call TRBJ1-5. The CDR3 length is 14 residues. CDR1 and CDR2 from the germline V gene are LGHDT and YNNKEL (reference sequence). CDR3 region: CASSQDIINQPQHF.

The rearrangement links TRBV18 to TRBJ2-7; no DNA is available, so the TRBD1 call from TCRdb remains unchecked. CDR3 length: 14 amino acids. Germline V gene data show CDR1 as KGHSH and CDR2 as LQKENI. The CDR3: CASSDRFSSYEQYF.

This chain links TRBV3-1 with TRBJ2-7; TCRdb outputs TRBD2, but without DNA this stays unchecked. The V gene's germline CDR1 is LGHDT and CDR2 YNNKEL (reference sequence). The CDR3 runs 12 residues. CDR3: CASSPPPVEQYF.

This chain uses TRBV7-9 with TRBJ2-5; the D gene TCRdb calls, TRBD1, cannot be checked with no DNA. Germline loops: CDR1 SEHNR, CDR2 FQNEAQ (reference sequence). CDR3 length: 15 residues. CDR3 loop: CASSKGQGQGETQYF.

The rearrangement uses TRBV28 and TRBJ2-7; there is no DNA to check the TCRdb D call of TRBD2. Germline V CDR1 and CDR2: MDHEN, SYDVKM. The CDR3 runs to 16 residues. This CDR3 reads CASRSYGPGRAYEQYF.

The rearrangement joins TRBV5-6 to TRBJ2-1. The CDR3 loop spans 14 amino acids. Germline V gene data show CDR1 as SGHDT and CDR2 as YYEEEE. CDR3 loop: CASTRLSSYNEQFF.

The chain employs TRBV4-3 and TRBJ2-7. The CDR3 is made up of 12 amino acids. Germline CDR1 is LGHNA and CDR2 is YSLEER. CDR3 loop: CASSQDWNEQYF.

The chain uses TRBV7-2 and TRBJ2-1. The CDR3 loop spans 12 amino acids. Germline lookup yields CDR1 SGHTA and CDR2 FQGNSA. This CDR3 is CASSLAAVGQFF.

The chain uses TRBV24-1 and TRBJ2-1; TCRdb lists TRBD1, though no DNA is available to test this call. The CDR3 loop spans 11 amino acids. Germline V CDR1 and CDR2: KGHDR, SFDVKD. CDR3 protein: CATGTGNEQFF.

The chain recombines TRBV5-1 with TRBJ1-4; the D gene TCRdb calls, TRBD1, cannot be checked with no DNA. This CDR3 is 15 amino acids long. From germline, CDR1 is SGHRS and CDR2 YFSETQ. The CDR3 here is CASSFRQGANEKLFF.

The chain links TRBV7-3 to TRBJ2-4. There are 13 residues in the CDR3. The germline CDR1 and CDR2 sequences are SGHTA and FQGTGA. The CDR3 is CASSLRAENIQYF. Full variable domain (outside the CDR3, taken from reference TRBV7-3 and TRBJ2-4): GAGVSQTPSNKVTEKGKYVELRCDPISGHTALYWYRQSLGQGPEFLIYFQGTGAADDSGLPNDRFFAVRPEGSVSTLKIQRTERGDSAVYLCASSLRAENIQYFGAGTRLSVL.

The chain employs TRBV6-2 or TRBV6-3 and TRBJ2-2; TCRdb returns TRBD1, unconfirmable since there is no DNA. The CDR3 length is 19 residues. Per germline, CDR1 MNHEY and CDR2 SVGEGT. The CDR3 sequence: CASSYRLAGAFSNTGELFF.

The chain has TRBV27 and TRBJ2-7; without DNA, the TCRdb call of TRBD1 cannot be checked. Germline V gives CDR1 MNHEY, CDR2 SMNVEV (reference sequence). There are 14 residues in the CDR3. CDR3 sequence reads: CASSLSTGVYEQYF.

This chain uses TRBV2 with TRBJ2-7; TCRdb indicates TRBD1, and absent DNA this call remains unverified. This CDR3 has 14 residues. CDR1 SNHLY and CDR2 FYNNEI come from the germline V gene. The CDR3 spells CASSEVTRDGFRDF.

The chain has TRBV28 and TRBJ2-2; TCRdb gives TRBD2 as the D gene, but with no DNA this cannot be confirmed. Germline CDR1 is MDHEN and CDR2 is SYDVKM. The CDR3 has 17 amino acids. The CDR3 region is CASSLVGLAGNTGELFF.

The chain combines TRBV5-1 with TRBJ1-3. Germline V lookup: CDR1 SGHRS, CDR2 YFSETQ. There are 15 residues in the CDR3. CDR3 residues: CASSSDPPRGNTIYF.

This chain joins TRBV9 and TRBJ2-3; as DNA is missing, the TRBD2 call by TCRdb cannot be tested. This CDR3 region has 16 residues. Germline-derived CDR1 and CDR2 are SGDLS and YYNGEE. CDR3 sequence: CASSVEGGGAADTQYF.

The chain recombines TRBV14 with TRBJ1-2; TCRdb calls TRBD1, which cannot be checked without DNA. This CDR3 contains 15 residues. Germline V gene sequence: CDR1 SGHDN, CDR2 FVKESK. This chain's CDR3 is CASSQVKGWNYGYTF.